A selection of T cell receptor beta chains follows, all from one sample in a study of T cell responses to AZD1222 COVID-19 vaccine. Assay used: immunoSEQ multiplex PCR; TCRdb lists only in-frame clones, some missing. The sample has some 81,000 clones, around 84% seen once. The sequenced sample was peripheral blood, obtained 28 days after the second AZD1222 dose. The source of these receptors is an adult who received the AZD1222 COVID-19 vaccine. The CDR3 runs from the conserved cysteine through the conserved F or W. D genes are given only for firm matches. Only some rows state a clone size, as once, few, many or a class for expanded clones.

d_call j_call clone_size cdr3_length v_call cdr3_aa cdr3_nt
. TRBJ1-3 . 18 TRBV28 CASSLSLLSGEPGNTIYF TGTGCCAGCAGTTTATCCCTCCTTTCAGGGGAACCGGGAAACACCATATATTTT
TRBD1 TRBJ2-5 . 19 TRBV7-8 CASSLTSGQGRSFQETQYF TGTGCCAGCAGCTTAACCTCGGGACAGGGGAGGTCGTTCCAAGAGACCCAGTACTTC
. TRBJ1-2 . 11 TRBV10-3 CAISDSYGYTF TGTGCCATCAGTGACAGCTATGGCTACACCTTC
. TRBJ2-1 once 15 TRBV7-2 CASSLGSSQYNEQFF TGTGCCAGCAGCTTAGGAAGCTCCCAATACAATGAGCAGTTCTTC
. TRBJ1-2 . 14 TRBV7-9 CASGRGRDDYGYTF TGTGCCAGCGGGAGAGGGAGGGACGACTATGGCTACACCTTC
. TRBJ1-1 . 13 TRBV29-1 CSVEGDRNTEAFF TGCAGCGTTGAAGGCGACAGAAACACTGAAGCTTTCTTT
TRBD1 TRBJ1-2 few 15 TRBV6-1 CASSEAGTGTYGYTF TGTGCCAGCAGTGAAGCAGGGACAGGGACCTATGGCTACACCTTC
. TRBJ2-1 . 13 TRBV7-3 CASSLRWDNEQFF TGTGCCAGCAGCTTAAGGTGGGACAATGAGCAGTTCTTC
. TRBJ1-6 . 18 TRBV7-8 CASSLGLGGESYNSPLHF TGTGCCAGCAGCTTAGGCCTGGGGGGGGAATCCTATAATTCACCCCTCCACTTT
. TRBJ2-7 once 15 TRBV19 CASSPGTGSSYEQYF TGTGCCAGTTCCCCGGGGACGGGGAGCTCCTACGAGCAGTACTTC
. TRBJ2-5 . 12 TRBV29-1 CSVGWGGETQYF TGCAGCGTTGGGTGGGGAGGAGAGACCCAGTACTTC
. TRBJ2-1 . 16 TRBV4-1 CASSQDEGVSYNEQFF TGCGCCAGCAGCCAAGACGAGGGAGTGTCCTACAATGAGCAGTTCTTC
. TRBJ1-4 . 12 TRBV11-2 CANGGDGRKLFF TGTGCCAACGGGGGCGACGGGAGGAAACTGTTTTTT
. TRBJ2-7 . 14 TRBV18 CASSPPQHGYEQYF TGTGCCAGCTCACCACCGCAACACGGGTACGAGCAGTACTTC
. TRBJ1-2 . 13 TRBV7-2 CASSLGSEYGYTF TGTGCCAGCAGCTTGGGGTCAGAGTATGGCTACACCTTC
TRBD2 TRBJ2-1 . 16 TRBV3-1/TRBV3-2 CASSQLSGRDYNEQFF TGTGCCAGCAGCCAGTTAAGCGGGAGGGATTACAATGAGCAGTTCTTC
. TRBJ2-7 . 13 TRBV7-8 CASSLVSLGEQYF TGTGCCAGCAGCTTAGTATCCTTGGGTGAGCAGTACTTC
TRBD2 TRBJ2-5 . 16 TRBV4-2 CASSQGGRDGVKTQYF TGTGCCAGCAGCCAAGGGGGGAGGGATGGAGTTAAGACCCAGTACTTC
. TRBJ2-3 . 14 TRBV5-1 CASSLSPRHDTQYF TGCGCCAGCAGCTTGTCCCCACGGCACGATACGCAGTATTTT
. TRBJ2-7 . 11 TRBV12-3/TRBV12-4 CASSREFEQYF TGTGCCAGCAGTCGGGAGTTCGAGCAGTACTTC
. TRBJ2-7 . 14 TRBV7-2 CASSQDLTRYEQYF TGTGCCAGCAGCCAGGACCTAACTCGGTACGAGCAGTACTTC
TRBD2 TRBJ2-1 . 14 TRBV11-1 CASSLETSGNEQFF TGTGCCAGCAGCTTAGAGACTAGCGGTAATGAGCAGTTCTTC
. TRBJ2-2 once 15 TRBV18 CASSPPFVNTGELFF TGTGCCAGCTCACCACCGTTCGTGAACACCGGGGAGCTGTTTTTT
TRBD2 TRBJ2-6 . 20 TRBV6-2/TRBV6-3 CASSYSLLAGVVSGANVLTF TGTGCCAGCAGTTACTCTTTGCTAGCGGGCGTGGTCTCTGGGGCCAACGTCCTGACTTTC
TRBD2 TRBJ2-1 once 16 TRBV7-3 CASSVTGSSGNNEQFF TGTGCCAGCAGCGTAACCGGGTCTAGCGGGAACAATGAGCAGTTCTTC
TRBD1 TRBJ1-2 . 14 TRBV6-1 CASSEVRGYYGYTF TGTGCCAGCAGTGAGGTCAGGGGGTACTATGGCTACACCTTC
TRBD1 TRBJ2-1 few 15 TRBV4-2 CASSQPTGGGNEQFF TGTGCCAGCAGCCAACCGACAGGGGGAGGGAATGAGCAGTTCTTC
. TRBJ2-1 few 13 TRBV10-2 CASSEGTINEQFF TGCGCCAGCAGCGAAGGGACCATCAATGAGCAGTTCTTC
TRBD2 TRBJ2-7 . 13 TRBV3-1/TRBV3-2 CASKLAGAYEQYF TGTGCCAGCAAGCTAGCGGGAGCTTACGAGCAGTACTTC
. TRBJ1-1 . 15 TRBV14 CASSPITRGNTEAFF TGTGCCAGCAGCCCAATAACCCGGGGGAACACTGAAGCTTTCTTT
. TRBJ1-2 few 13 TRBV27 CASSLDSNYGYTF TGTGCCAGCAGTTTGGACAGCAACTATGGCTACACCTTC
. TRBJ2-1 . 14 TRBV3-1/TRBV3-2 CASSPPSRANEQFF TGTGCCAGCAGCCCCCCGAGTCGGGCGAATGAGCAGTTCTTC
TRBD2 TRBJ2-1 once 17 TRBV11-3 CASSPPGTSGAYNEQFF TGTGCCAGCAGCCCCCCCGGGACTAGCGGGGCCTACAATGAGCAGTTCTTC
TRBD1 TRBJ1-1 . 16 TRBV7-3 CASSSAPGQGDTEAFF TGTGCCAGCAGCTCCGCCCCGGGACAGGGGGACACTGAAGCTTTCTTT
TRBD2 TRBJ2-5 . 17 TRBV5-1 CASSSTRSGRAGETQYF TGCGCCAGCAGCTCTACAAGGAGCGGGAGGGCCGGGGAGACCCAGTACTTC
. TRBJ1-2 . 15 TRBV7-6 CASSLAIGQGRGYTF TGTGCCAGCAGCTTAGCGATTGGGCAGGGGCGAGGCTACACCTTC
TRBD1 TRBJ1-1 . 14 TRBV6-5 CASSNRGNLGKAFF TGTGCCAGCAGTAACAGGGGGAATCTGGGAAAAGCTTTCTTT
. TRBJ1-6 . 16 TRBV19 CASSTVGAGQNSPLHF TGTGCCAGTAGTACCGTTGGGGCAGGGCAAAATTCACCCCTCCACTTT
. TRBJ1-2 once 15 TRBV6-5 CASRGPPWGSYGYTF TGTGCCAGCAGGGGCCCCCCCTGGGGATCCTATGGCTACACCTTC
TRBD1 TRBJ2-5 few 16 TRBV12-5 CASGLARTGGGETQYF TGTGCTAGTGGTTTGGCAAGGACAGGGGGCGGGGAGACCCAGTACTTC
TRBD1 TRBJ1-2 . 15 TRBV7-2 CASRRDSSLNYGYTF TGTGCCAGCAGACGGGACAGCAGCCTGAACTATGGCTACACCTTC
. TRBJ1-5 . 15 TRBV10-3 CAISESAKSGQPQHF TGTGCCATCAGTGAGTCGGCCAAGTCAGGGCAGCCCCAGCATTTT
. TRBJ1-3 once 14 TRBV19 CASILGGAGNTIYF TGTGCCAGTATCCTCGGGGGAGCCGGAAACACCATATATTTT
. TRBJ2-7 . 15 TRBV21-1 CASSPRDREFYEQYF TGTGCCAGCAGCCCCCGGGACAGGGAGTTCTACGAGCAGTACTTC